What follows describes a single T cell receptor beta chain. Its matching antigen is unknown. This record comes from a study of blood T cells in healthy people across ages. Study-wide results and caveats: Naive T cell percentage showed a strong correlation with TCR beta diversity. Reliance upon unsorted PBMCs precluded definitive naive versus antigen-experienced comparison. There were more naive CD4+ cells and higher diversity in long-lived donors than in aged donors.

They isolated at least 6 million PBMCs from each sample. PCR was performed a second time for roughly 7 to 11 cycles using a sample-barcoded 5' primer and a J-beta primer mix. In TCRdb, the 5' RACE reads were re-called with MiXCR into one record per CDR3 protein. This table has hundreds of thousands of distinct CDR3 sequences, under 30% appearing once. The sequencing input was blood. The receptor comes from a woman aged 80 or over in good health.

The CDR3 reads CASSERWNRGRDYGYTF. In nucleotides, the CDR3 is TGTGCCAGCAGCGAGAGGTGGAACAGGGGGCGCGACTATGGCTACACCTTC. This chain connects TRBV11-2 to TRBJ1-2, with 9 positions matching TRBD1. The CDR3 runs to 17 residues. CDR1 is SGHAT, CDR2 FQNNGV, per germline. Trimming removed 5 bases from V and 3 bases from J; junction bases left unmatched: 13.